Given below is one T cell receptor beta chain in context. TCRdb processed the RT-PCR reads anew with MiXCR; each CDR3 protein has one entry. Among around 23,000 distinct CDR3 sequences listed, around 40% were seen once. This sample was taken from a study of patients and donors after allogeneic stem cell transplantation. Germline V gives CDR1 SGHRS, CDR2 YFSETQ. The CDR3 extends over 16 amino acids. The germline V and J ends were trimmed by 2 bases and 1 base, with 13 bases remaining between them. This sequence joins TRBV5-1 and TRBJ2-1; tentative D call: TRBD2 (5 bases). The sequence came from a human donor who was either an allogeneic HSCT recipient or a stem cell or donor lymphocyte infusion donor (not recorded which). It is not recorded whose cells these are; they may come from a transplant donor. The sample taken for sequencing was blood, either unsorted or a sorted T cell fraction (not recorded which). The CDR3 sequence: CASSFKGRESYNEQFF. In DNA, the CDR3 is TGCGCCAGCAGCTTTAAGGGAAGGGAGTCCTACAATGAGCAGTTCTTC.